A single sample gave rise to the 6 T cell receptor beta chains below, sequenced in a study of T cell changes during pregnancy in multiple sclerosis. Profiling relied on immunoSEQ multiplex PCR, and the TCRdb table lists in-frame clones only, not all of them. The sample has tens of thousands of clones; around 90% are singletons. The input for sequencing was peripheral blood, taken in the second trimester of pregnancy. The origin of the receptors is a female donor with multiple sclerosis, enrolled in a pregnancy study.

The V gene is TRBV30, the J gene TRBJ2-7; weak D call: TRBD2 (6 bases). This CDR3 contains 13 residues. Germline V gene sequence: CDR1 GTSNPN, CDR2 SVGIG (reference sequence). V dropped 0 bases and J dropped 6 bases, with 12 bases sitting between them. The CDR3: CAWSVFGGGEQYF. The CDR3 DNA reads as TGTGCCTGGAGTGTATTCGGGGGTGGCGAGCAGTACTTC.

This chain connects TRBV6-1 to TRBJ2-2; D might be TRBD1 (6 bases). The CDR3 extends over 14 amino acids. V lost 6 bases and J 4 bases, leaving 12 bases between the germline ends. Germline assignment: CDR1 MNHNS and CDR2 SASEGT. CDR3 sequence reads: CASRIQGITGELFF. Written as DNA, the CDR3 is TGTGCCAGCAGGATCCAGGGGATCACCGGGGAGCTGTTTTTT.

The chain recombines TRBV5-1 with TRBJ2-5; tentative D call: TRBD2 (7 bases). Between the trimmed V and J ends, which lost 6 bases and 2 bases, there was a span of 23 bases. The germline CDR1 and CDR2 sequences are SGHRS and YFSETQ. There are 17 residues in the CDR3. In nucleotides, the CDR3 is TGCGCCAGCACCCCCTGGGGGCGGGGGCCCCAACAAGAGACCCAGTACTTC. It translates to CASTPWGRGPQQETQYF.

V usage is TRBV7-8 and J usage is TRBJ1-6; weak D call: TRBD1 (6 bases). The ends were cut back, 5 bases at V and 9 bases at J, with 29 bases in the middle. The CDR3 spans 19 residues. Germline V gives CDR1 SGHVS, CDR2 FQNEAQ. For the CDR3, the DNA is TGTGCCAGCAGCCCAAGCGGACAATTAGGGCGGGGGCGAATTTCACCCCTCCACTTT. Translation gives CASSPSGQLGRGRISPLHF.

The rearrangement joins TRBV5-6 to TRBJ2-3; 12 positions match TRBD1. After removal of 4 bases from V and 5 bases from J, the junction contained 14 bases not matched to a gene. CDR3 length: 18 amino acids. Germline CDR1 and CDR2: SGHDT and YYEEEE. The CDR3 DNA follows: TGTGCCAGCAGCAAGGGGACAGGGGGCGCATTGGGGGGAGATACGCAGTATTTT. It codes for CASSKGTGGALGGDTQYF.

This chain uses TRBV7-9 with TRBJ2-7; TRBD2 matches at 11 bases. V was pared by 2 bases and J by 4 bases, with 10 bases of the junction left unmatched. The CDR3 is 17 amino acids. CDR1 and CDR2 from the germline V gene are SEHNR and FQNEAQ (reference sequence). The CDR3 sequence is CASSLFTVGTSGYEQYF. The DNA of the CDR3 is TGTGCCAGCAGCTTATTTACTGTGGGGACTAGCGGTTACGAGCAGTACTTC. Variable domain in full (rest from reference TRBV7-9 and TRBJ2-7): DTGVSQNPRHKITKRGQNVTFRCDPISEHNRLYWYRQTLGQGPEFLTYFQNEAQLEKSRLLSDRFSAERPKGSFSTLEIQRTEQGDSAMYLCASSLFTVGTSGYEQYFGPGTRLTVT.